This is a list of T cell receptor beta chains from one sample in a study of graft-versus-host responses after intestinal transplantation. The data were produced by immunoSEQ multiplex PCR, yet TCRdb's version contains in-frame clones alone and is incomplete. The sample gives 15,000 to 20,000 clones, 85% to 95% of which show up once; over 0.7% is in the top ten. Sequencing used PBMCs, obtained 23 days after intestinal transplant. The receptors come from a human patient who received an intestinal transplant, so some T cells may come from the graft donor. Each CDR3 is given without its conserved first and last residue. The D gene is left open where the match is weak. Only some rows state a clone size, as once, few, many or a class for expanded clones.

j_call d_call v_call clone_size cdr3_aa
TRBJ2-5 TRBD1 TRBV5-1 - ASRDRGQETQY
TRBJ2-3 TRBD1 TRBV28 - ASNLDRGNTDTQY
TRBJ2-5 TRBD2 TRBV29-1 - SVEINGGAGGPETQY
TRBJ2-7 TRBD2 TRBV7-8 - ASSFDGLAGPYEQY
TRBJ2-7 TRBD2 TRBV7-9 - ASSSHLAVSYEQY
TRBJ2-3 TRBD2 TRBV13 - ASSLAERDLRDTQY
TRBJ2-2 - TRBV13 - ASSLGAVADPGELF
TRBJ2-1 TRBD2 TRBV30 once AWSDGVASGRVDYNEQF
TRBJ1-2 - TRBV5-4 - ASSLVTANYGYT
TRBJ2-1 TRBD2 TRBV11-3 - ASSPAGTSSYNEQF
TRBJ1-2 - TRBV7-7 - ASSPVRRGYT
TRBJ2-7 - TRBV5-5 - ASSLTGPYEQY
TRBJ1-1 - TRBV29-1 - SVAQRAGRQDTEAF
TRBJ1-1 - TRBV7-9 - ASSLTGKPEAF
TRBJ2-3 - TRBV6-1 - ASRDWEGIADTQY
TRBJ2-5 - TRBV7-9 few ASSSPLHSETQY
TRBJ2-5 TRBD2 TRBV9 - ASSPSAGVRETQY
TRBJ2-7 TRBD2 TRBV4-3 once ASSQAAGVVSYEQY
TRBJ1-5 - TRBV28 - ASSLWTDNQPQH
TRBJ2-7 - TRBV5-1 once ASSLGATAYEQY
TRBJ2-3 - TRBV7-3 once ASSTLADTDTQY
TRBJ2-1 - TRBV7-3 - ASSLEDPGVGWDNEQF
TRBJ2-4 TRBD1 TRBV2 - ASRKQGLEKNIQY
TRBJ2-3 - TRBV4-1 - ASSLRQDTQY
TRBJ2-7 - TRBV6-1 - ASLDRSSYEQY
TRBJ2-7 - TRBV28 - ASSSTGGRGEQY
TRBJ2-3 - TRBV10-3 - ATWRGTHTDTQY
TRBJ1-1 - TRBV4-2 - ASSQERRGEWVNTEAF
TRBJ2-7 - TRBV4-2 - ASSQDRDRIYEQY
TRBJ2-3 - TRBV25-1 - ASSENTDTQY
TRBJ2-1 - TRBV9 - ASGKEGEQF
TRBJ2-7 TRBD2 TRBV10-2 - ASSEGGRSPYEQY
TRBJ2-2 TRBD2 TRBV5-8 once ASSPGLAGGLNTGELF